Each of the 17 T cell receptor beta chains below was sequenced from the same sample in a study of human T cells and chemical hapten exposure. Time point specified: pre-sensitization, week 0. The treatment was: therapeutic diphenylcyclopropenone sensitization with weekly scalp DPC. TCRdb reprocessed the RACE reads via MiXCR and lists one record per CDR3 protein. In the table there are over 85,000 distinct CDR3 sequences, approximately 11% of which are singletons. Sequencing used whole blood, obtained in connection with sensitization to the hapten diphenylcyclopropenone (DPC). These receptors were collected from a woman in her sixties or seventies with alopecia areata. Some clones in this sample may be carry-over from other donors' samples.

This clonotype was observed at least ten times. The rearrangement links TRBV5-8 to TRBJ1-1; D ambiguous. Between the trimmed V and J ends, which lost 1 base and 11 bases, there was a span of 12 bases. Germline lookup yields CDR1 SGHTS and CDR2 YDEGEE. The CDR3 length is 12 residues. The CDR3 loop reads CASSLRQSMAFF. DNA of the CDR3: TGTGCCAGCAGCTTGCGGCAGTCGATGGCTTTCTTT.

This clonotype was recorded at least ten times. This chain uses TRBV9 with TRBJ2-5, with 7 bases that match TRBD1. The CDR3 is made up of 13 amino acids. After removal of 4 bases from V and 4 bases from J, the junction contained 4 bases not matched to a gene. Germline values: CDR1 SGDLS, CDR2 YYNGEE. CDR3 residues: CASSPRQGETQYF. CDR3 in DNA: TGTGCCAGCAGCCCTCGACAGGGAGAGACCCAGTACTTC.

This clonotype was counted at least ten times. The V and J genes are TRBV5-1 and TRBJ1-4, with TRBD1 matching over 7 bases. The V gene end was trimmed by 4 bases and the J gene end by 6 bases; junction bases not matched to a gene: 6. The CDR3 totals 14 residues. CDR1 and CDR2 from the germline V gene are SGHRS and YFSETQ. CDR3 bases: TGCGCCAGCAGCGTGGGACAGCCGGATGAAAAACTGTTTTTT. Protein product: CASSVGQPDEKLFF. The full variable domain, completed using reference TRBV5-1 and TRBJ1-4, is KAGVTQTPRYLIKTRGQQVTLSCSPISGHRSVSWYQQTPGQGLQFLFEYFSETQRNKGNFPGRFSGRQFSNSRSEMNVSTLELGDSALYLCASSVGQPDEKLFFGSGTQLSVL.

The gene calls are TRBV7-9 and TRBJ2-3; 8 bases fit TRBD2. The CDR3 length is 16 residues. V shed 2 bases, J shed 7 bases, and the junction held 11 bases outside the gene matches. Germline V gene sequence: CDR1 SEHNR, CDR2 FQNEAQ (reference sequence). The CDR3 sequence is CASSLSGGGPIHTQYF. In DNA, the CDR3 is TGTGCCAGCAGCTTATCCGGGGGGGGACCCATCCATACGCAGTATTTT.

The V and J genes are TRBV11-3 and TRBJ2-3, with 7 bases matching TRBD1. CDR1 and CDR2 (germline): SGHNT, YENEEA. V trimming: 6 bases; J trimming: 5 bases; junction bases outside the gene matches: 5. The CDR3 loop spans 13 amino acids. CDR3 protein: CASRRQGEDTQYF. Written as DNA, the CDR3 is TGTGCCAGCAGACGTCAGGGGGAAGATACGCAGTATTTT.

With regard to this clonotype: This may be a read error: a much more frequent sequence differs by one nucleotide. This rearrangement joins TRBV19 to TRBJ1-5; D remains unclear. CDR1 is LNHDA and CDR2 is SQIVND in the germline V gene (reference sequence). This CDR3 is 15 amino acids long. The V and J ends lost 3 bases and 1 base respectively, with 10 bases between them. The CDR3 protein is CASSIETQSNQPQHF. The CDR3 region has the DNA TGTGCCAGTAGTATTGAGACGCAGAGCAATCAGCCCCAGCATTTT.

This clonotype was counted at least ten times. The chain is built from TRBV12-3 or TRBV12-4 and TRBJ2-3; D remains ambiguous. V shed 4 bases and J shed 2 bases, with 13 bases lying between them. This CDR3 is 15 amino acids long. CDR3 DNA: TGTGCCAGCAGTTCCATACCTGCGGACACAGATACGCAGTATTTT. As protein: CASSSIPADTDTQYF.

This clonotype showed up many times. The CDR3 reads CASSQTFTTDTQYF. For the CDR3, the DNA is TGTGCCAGCAGCCAAACCTTTACCACAGATACGCAGTATTTT. This chain uses TRBV3-1 with TRBJ2-3; no reliable D call. Germline lookup yields CDR1 LGHDT and CDR2 YNNKEL (reference sequence). Trimming took off 2 bases at V and 2 bases at J, with 8 bases between the two ends. The length of the CDR3 is 14 residues.

V is TRBV24-1 and J is TRBJ2-3, with 8 bases fitting TRBD1. V gave up 9 bases and J gave up 2 bases; unmatched junction bases: 6. Germline V gene sequence: CDR1 KGHDR, CDR2 SFDVKD. The CDR3 is 14 residues long. The CDR3 sequence: CATEDRANTDTQYF. The CDR3 nucleotides read TGTGCCACCGAGGACAGGGCGAACACAGATACGCAGTATTTT.

As for this clonotype: A junction boundary mismatches the germline segment, possibly from a read error. The chain combines TRBV3-1 with TRBJ1-1; the D is unclear. Germline CDR1 LGHDT, CDR2 YNNKEL (reference sequence). CDR3 size: 10 residues. For the CDR3, the DNA is TGTGCCAGCAGCCAAGAACTGCTACACTTT. Its translation: CASSQELLHF.

In its sample, this clonotype was seen a few times. The chain is built from TRBV20-1 and TRBJ1-5, with D hard to call. V was pared by 4 bases and J by 0 bases, with 7 bases between. Per germline, CDR1 DFQATT and CDR2 SNEGSKA (reference sequence). This CDR3 region has 13 residues. The CDR3 sequence is CSAIIDSNQPQHF. The CDR3 nucleotides are TGCAGTGCTATTATAGATAGCAATCAGCCCCAGCATTTT.

There are many counts of this clonotype. V usage is TRBV10-3 and J usage is TRBJ1-1; D is uncertain. Germline V gene data show CDR1 as ENHRY and CDR2 as SYGVKD. CDR3 length: 14 residues. The V end lost 8 bases, the J end lost 3 bases, and 16 bases lay between the germline ends. The CDR3: CAIGSNRRDTEAFF. The CDR3, as DNA: TGTGCCATCGGTAGTAATAGGAGGGACACTGAAGCTTTCTTT.

Ten or more counts support this clonotype. The rearrangement joins TRBV9 to TRBJ1-2; D possibly corresponds to TRBD1 (5 bases). Germline CDR1 reads SGDLS; CDR2 reads YYNGEE. The CDR3 length is 17 residues. V gave up 5 bases and J gave up 4 bases, with 24 bases separating them. The CDR3, as DNA: TGTGCCAGCAGTGGAATTCCGGGACCCACACGGGGCTATGGCTACACCTTC. Translating it yields CASSGIPGPTRGYGYTF.

Only a few counts were recorded for this clonotype. The J gene is TRBJ1-2, the V gene TRBV6-5; unclear D gene. Deletions cut 7 bases from V and 0 bases from J, with 15 bases between. The CDR3 totals 15 residues. Germline V CDR1 and CDR2: MNHEY, SVGAGI. The CDR3 sequence: CASTLRQPSNYGYTF. The CDR3 DNA follows: TGTGCCAGCACCCTAAGGCAGCCGTCTAACTATGGCTACACCTTC.

In DNA, the CDR3 is TGTGCCAGCAGCGCGCCGCTAGCGGGGGGGCTCCAGTTCTTC. Translating gives CASSAPLAGGLQFF. The chain has TRBV9 and TRBJ2-1; 12 bases are shared with TRBD2. The CDR3 has 14 residues. CDR1 is SGDLS and CDR2 is YYNGEE in the germline V gene. The V and J ends lost 3 bases and 13 bases, in that order; junction bases with no gene match: 8.

Comments on this clonotype: A much larger clone lies one base from this, so it may be a read error. The chain combines TRBV2 with TRBJ2-3; D unclear. V lost 11 bases and J 5 bases, leaving 11 bases between the germline ends. The length of the CDR3 is 11 residues. Germline loops: CDR1 SNHLY, CDR2 FYNNEI. The CDR3 protein is CAGRWGDTQYF. The CDR3 DNA is TGTGCCGGTCGCTGGGGAGATACGCAGTATTTT.

The sample holds many counts of this clonotype. This chain connects TRBV7-3 to TRBJ1-1, with D possibly being TRBD1 (5 bases). The germline V gene has CDR1 SGHTA and CDR2 FQGTGA. The CDR3 totals 13 residues. Between the trimmed V and J ends, which lost 5 bases and 3 bases, there was a span of 10 bases. CDR3 DNA sequence: TGTGCCAGCAGCATGGGACCGGACACTGAAGCTTTCTTT. Its translation: CASSMGPDTEAFF.